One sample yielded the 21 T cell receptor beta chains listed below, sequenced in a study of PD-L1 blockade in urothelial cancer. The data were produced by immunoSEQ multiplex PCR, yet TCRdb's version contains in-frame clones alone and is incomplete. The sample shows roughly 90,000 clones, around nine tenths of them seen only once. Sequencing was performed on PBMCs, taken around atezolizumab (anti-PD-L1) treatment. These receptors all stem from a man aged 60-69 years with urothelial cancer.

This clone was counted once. The CDR3 sequence: CATSRDRTLQETQYF. The CDR3 nucleotides read TGTGCCACCAGCAGAGATAGGACACTCCAAGAGACCCAGTACTTC. The chain employs TRBV15 and TRBJ2-5; weak D call: TRBD1 (5 bases). V was cut by 0 bases and J by 1 base, with 9 bases left in between. This CDR3 has 15 residues. Germline assignment: CDR1 LNHNV and CDR2 YYDKDF (reference sequence).

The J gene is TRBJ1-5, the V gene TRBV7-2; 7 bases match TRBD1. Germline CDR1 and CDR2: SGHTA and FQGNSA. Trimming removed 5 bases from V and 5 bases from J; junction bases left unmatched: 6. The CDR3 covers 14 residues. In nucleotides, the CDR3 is TGTGCCAGCAGCCCGGGACAGTCATATCAGCCCCAGCATTTT. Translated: CASSPGQSYQPQHF.

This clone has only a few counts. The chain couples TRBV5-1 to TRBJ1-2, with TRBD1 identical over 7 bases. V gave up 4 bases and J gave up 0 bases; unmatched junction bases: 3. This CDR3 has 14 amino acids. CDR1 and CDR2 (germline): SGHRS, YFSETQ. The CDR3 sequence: CASSRDSSNYGYTF. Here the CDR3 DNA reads TGCGCCAGCAGCCGGGACAGTTCTAACTATGGCTACACCTTC.

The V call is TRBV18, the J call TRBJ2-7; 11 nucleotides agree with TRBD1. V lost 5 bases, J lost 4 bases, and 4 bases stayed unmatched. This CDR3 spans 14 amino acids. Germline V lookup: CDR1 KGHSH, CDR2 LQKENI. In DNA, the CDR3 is TGTGCCAGCTCAACCGGGACAGGGGGTTACGAGCAGTACTTC. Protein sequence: CASSTGTGGYEQYF.

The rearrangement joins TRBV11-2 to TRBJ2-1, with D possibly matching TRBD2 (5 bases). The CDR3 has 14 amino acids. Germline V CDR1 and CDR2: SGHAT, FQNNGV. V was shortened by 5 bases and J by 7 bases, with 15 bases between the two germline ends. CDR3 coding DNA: TGTGCCAGCAGCCCCTCTCTCGGCGGGAATGAGCAGTTCTTC. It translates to CASSPSLGGNEQFF.

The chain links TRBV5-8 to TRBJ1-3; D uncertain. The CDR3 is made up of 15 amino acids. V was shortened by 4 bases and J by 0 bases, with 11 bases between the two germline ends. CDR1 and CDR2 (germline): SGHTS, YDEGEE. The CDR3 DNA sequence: TGTGCCAGCAGCCGCCGGCAGCGCTCTGGAAACACCATATATTTT. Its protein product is CASSRRQRSGNTIYF.

The CDR3, as DNA: TGTGCCAGCAGTTTGCTAAGCGATGGCTACACCTTC. It specifies CASSLLSDGYTF. The rearrangement joins TRBV28 to TRBJ1-2, with D unresolved. Germline-derived CDR1 and CDR2 are MDHEN and SYDVKM. The V and J ends lost 3 bases and 6 bases respectively, with 8 bases between them. This CDR3 is 12 amino acids long.

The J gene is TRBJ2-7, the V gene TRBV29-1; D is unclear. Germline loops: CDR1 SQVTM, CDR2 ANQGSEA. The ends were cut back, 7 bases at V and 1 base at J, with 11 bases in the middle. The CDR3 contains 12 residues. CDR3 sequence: CSAGITSYEQYF. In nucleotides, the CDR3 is TGCAGCGCAGGTATTACTTCCTACGAGCAGTACTTC.

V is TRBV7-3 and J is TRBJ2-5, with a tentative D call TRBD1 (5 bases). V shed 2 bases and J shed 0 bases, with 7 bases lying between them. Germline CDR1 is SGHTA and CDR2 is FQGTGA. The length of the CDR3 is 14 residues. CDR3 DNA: TGTGCCAGCAGCTTATTAGGGGACCAAGAGACCCAGTACTTC. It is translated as CASSLLGDQETQYF.

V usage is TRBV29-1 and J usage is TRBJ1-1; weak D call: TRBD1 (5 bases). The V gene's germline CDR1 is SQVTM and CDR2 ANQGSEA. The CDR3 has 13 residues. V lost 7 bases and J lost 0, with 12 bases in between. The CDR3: CSATTALNTEAFF. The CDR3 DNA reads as TGCAGCGCCACGACAGCATTGAACACTGAAGCTTTCTTT.

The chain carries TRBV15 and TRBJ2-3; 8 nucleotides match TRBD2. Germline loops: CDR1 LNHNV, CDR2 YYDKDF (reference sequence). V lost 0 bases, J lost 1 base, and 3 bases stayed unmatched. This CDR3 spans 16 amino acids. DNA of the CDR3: TGTGCCACCAGCAGAGAGGTAGCGGGGCGCACAGATACGCAGTATTTT. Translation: CATSREVAGRTDTQYF.

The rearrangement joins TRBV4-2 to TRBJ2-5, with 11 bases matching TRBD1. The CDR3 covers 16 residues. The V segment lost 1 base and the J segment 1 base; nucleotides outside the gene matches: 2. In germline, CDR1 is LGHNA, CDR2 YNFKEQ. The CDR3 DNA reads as TGTGCCAGCAGCCAAGGGACAGGGGGCTTCCAAGAGACCCAGTACTTC. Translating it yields CASSQGTGGFQETQYF.

For the CDR3, the DNA is TGTGCCAGCAGTTACCTAGGTGGGCAGCCCCAGCATTTT. Translation gives CASSYLGGQPQHF. The rearrangement links TRBV6-5 to TRBJ1-5, with D uncertain. The CDR3 spans 13 residues. The germline V gene encodes CDR1 MNHEY and CDR2 SVGAGI. The ends were cut back, 2 bases at V and 7 bases at J, with 9 bases in the middle.

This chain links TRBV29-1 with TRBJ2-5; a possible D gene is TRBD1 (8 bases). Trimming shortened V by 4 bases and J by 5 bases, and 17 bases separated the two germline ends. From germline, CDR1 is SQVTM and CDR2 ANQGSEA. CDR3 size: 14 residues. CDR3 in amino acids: CSVGGRGREETQYF. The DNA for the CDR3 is TGCAGCGTTGGAGGCAGGGGGCGGGAGGAGACCCAGTACTTC.

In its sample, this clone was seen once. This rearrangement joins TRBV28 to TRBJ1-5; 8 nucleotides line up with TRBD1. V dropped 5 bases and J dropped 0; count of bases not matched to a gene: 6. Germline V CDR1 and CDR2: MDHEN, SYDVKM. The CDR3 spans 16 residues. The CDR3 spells CASSPGTGYSNQPQHF. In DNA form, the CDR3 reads TGTGCCAGCAGTCCTGGGACAGGTTATAGCAATCAGCCCCAGCATTTT.

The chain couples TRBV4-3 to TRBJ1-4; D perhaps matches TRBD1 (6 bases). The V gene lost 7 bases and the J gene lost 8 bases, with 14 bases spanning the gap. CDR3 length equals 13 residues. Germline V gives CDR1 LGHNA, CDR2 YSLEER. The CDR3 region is CASNEGVGEKLFF. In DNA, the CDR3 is TGCGCCAGCAATGAGGGGGTGGGAGAAAAACTGTTTTTT.

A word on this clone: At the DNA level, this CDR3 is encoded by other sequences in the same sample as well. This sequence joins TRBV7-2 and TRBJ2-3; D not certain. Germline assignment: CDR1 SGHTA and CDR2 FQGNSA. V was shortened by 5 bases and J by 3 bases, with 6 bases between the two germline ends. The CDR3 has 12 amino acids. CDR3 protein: CASSLYTDTQYF. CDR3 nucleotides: TGTGCCAGCAGCCTATATACAGATACGCAGTATTTT.

The CDR3 loop is CASSISWTSGSETQYF. The DNA of the CDR3 is TGTGCCAGTAGTATTTCATGGACTAGCGGGAGCGAGACCCAGTACTTC. The rearrangement joins TRBV19 to TRBJ2-5; 13 bases are shared with TRBD2. Trimming cost V 3 bases and J 5 bases; bases outside gene matches: 6. This CDR3 comprises 16 residues. CDR1 is LNHDA and CDR2 is SQIVND in the germline V gene (reference sequence).

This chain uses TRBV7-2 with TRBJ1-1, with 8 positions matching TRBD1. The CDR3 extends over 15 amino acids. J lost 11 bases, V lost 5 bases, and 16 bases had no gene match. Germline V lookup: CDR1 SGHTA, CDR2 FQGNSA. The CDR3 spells CASSPQRQGLISAFF. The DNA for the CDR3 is TGTGCCAGCAGCCCTCAACGACAGGGGTTGATATCGGCTTTCTTT. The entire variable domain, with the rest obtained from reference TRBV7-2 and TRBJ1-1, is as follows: GAGVSQSPSNKVTEKGKDVELRCDPISGHTALYWYRQSLGQGLEFLIYFQGNSAPDKSGLPSDRFSAERTGGSVSTLTIQRTQQEDSAVYLCASSPQRQGLISAFFGQGTRLTVV.

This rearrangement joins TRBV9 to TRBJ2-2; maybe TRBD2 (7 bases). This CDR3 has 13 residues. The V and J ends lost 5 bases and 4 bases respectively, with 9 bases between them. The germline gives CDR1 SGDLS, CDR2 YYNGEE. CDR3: CASRGGATGELFF. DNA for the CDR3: TGTGCCAGCAGGGGGGGGGCCACCGGGGAGCTGTTTTTT.

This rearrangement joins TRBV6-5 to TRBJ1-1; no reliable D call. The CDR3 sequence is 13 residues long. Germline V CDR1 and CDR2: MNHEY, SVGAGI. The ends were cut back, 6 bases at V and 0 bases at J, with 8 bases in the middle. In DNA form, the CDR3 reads TGTGCCAGCAGATATAACTTGAACACTGAAGCTTTCTTT. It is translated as CASRYNLNTEAFF.